The 6 T cell receptor beta chains below come from one sample, sequenced in a study of T-cell memory formation after mild COVID-19. Using its own MiXCR run on the 5' RACE reads, TCRdb lists one record per CDR3 protein. Of about 430,000 distinct CDR3 sequences in the sample, about a sixth were seen once. The sequenced material came from PBMCs or a T cell subset sorted from them (not recorded which). These receptor sequences come from a man aged 18 to 30 who had mild COVID-19 (a few samples of this study predate the infection). Cell type and time point are not known.

This clonotype was seen only a few times. The chain has TRBV19 and TRBJ2-1, with TRBD2 identical over 15 bases. CDR3 length: 15 residues. Per the germline V gene, CDR1 is LNHDA and CDR2 is SQIVND (reference sequence). Unmatched junction bases numbered 10, after V lost 10 bases and J lost 9 bases. In DNA form, the CDR3 reads TGTGCCACTGGGACTAGCGGGGGGCGACGACGTGAGCAGTTCTTC. Translating gives CATGTSGGRRREQFF.

This rearrangement joins TRBV5-6 to TRBJ2-3; D tentatively fits TRBD1 or TRBD2 (5 bases each). Germline V gene lookup returns CDR1 SGHDT and CDR2 YYEEEE. This CDR3 has 12 residues. V shed 2 bases and J shed 6 bases, with 7 bases lying between them. As DNA, the CDR3 is TGTGCCAGCAGCTTTTGGGGGGATACGCAGTATTTT. It yields the protein CASSFWGDTQYF.

V and J are TRBV20-1 and TRBJ2-5; 7 bases are a match to TRBD1. This CDR3 is built from 13 residues. Germline CDR1 and CDR2: DFQATT and SNEGSKA (reference sequence). V lost 6 bases and J lost 5; bases outside the gene matches: 9. The CDR3 loop reads CSAVDRDGETQYF. The CDR3 region has the DNA TGCAGTGCAGTAGACAGGGACGGGGAGACCCAGTACTTC.

This clonotype came up a few times. V and J are TRBV3-1 and TRBJ1-6; 7 nucleotides agree with TRBD1. V lost 4 bases to trimming and J lost 16 bases; unmatched junction nucleotides: 4. The CDR3 length is 11 residues. Germline loops: CDR1 LGHDT, CDR2 YNNKEL (reference sequence). The CDR3 DNA reads as TGTGCCAGCAGCCCCGGGACAGTGCTCCACTTT. Translated: CASSPGTVLHF.

The sample holds many counts of this clonotype. The chain links TRBV7-2 to TRBJ2-5, with 8 nucleotides matching TRBD1. Trimming removed 9 bases from V and 4 bases from J; junction bases left unmatched: 10. Germline assignment: CDR1 SGHTA and CDR2 FQGNSA. The length of the CDR3 is 14 residues. The CDR3 is CASRQLDRGETQYF. The DNA for the CDR3 is TGTGCCAGTCGACAACTCGACAGGGGAGAGACCCAGTACTTC.

The chain employs TRBV5-1 and TRBJ2-3; D gene uncertain. The CDR3 totals 13 residues. Germline-derived CDR1 and CDR2 are SGHRS and YFSETQ. Trimming shortened V by 2 bases and J by 4 bases, and 8 bases separated the two germline ends. CDR3 DNA: TGCGCCAGCAGCTTCGGACCGGCAGATACGCAGTATTTT. It yields the protein CASSFGPADTQYF.